This passage covers 30 T cell receptor beta chains from one sample sequenced in a study of T cells in localized non-small cell lung cancer. Measured with immunoSEQ multiplex PCR; TCRdb has only the in-frame clones, and not every one. The table shows tens of thousands of clones, with 85% to 95% occurring only once. The starting material was peripheral blood, obtained before any cancer treatment. These receptors were obtained from a woman aged 35-75 years with stage I lung adenocarcinoma.

This sequence joins TRBV7-6 and TRBJ1-1, with 8 nucleotides matching TRBD1. Germline CDR1 is SGHVS and CDR2 is FNYEAQ. The trim removed 2 bases at V and 3 bases at J, leaving 5 bases unmatched. The CDR3 has 15 amino acids. CDR3: CASSLTGGFDTEAFF. The CDR3 region has the DNA TGTGCCAGCAGCTTAACAGGGGGTTTTGACACTGAAGCTTTCTTT. The whole variable domain, remainder taken from reference TRBV7-6 and TRBJ1-1, is GAGVSQSPRYKVTKRGQDVALRCDPISGHVSLYWYRQALGQGPEFLTYFNYEAQQDKSGLPNDRFSAERPEGSISTLTIQRTEQRDSAMYRCASSLTGGFDTEAFFGQGTRLTVV.

The CDR3 spells CASSPTTNFNEKLFF. DNA for the CDR3: TGCGCCAGCAGCCCAACTACGAACTTTAATGAAAAACTGTTTTTT. V and J are TRBV5-1 and TRBJ1-4; no clear D gene. This CDR3 contains 15 residues. Trimming stripped 4 bases from V and 4 bases from J, with 14 bases between. CDR1 and CDR2 from the germline V gene are SGHRS and YFSETQ.

The chain carries TRBV19 and TRBJ1-1, with 7 bases lining up with TRBD1. The trim removed 2 bases at V and 9 bases at J, leaving 9 bases unmatched. Germline CDR1 and CDR2: LNHDA and SQIVND (reference sequence). The CDR3 covers 14 residues. The CDR3 sequence is CASSITTTGKKAFF. In DNA, the CDR3 is TGTGCCAGTAGTATAACCACGACAGGGAAAAAAGCTTTCTTT.

The CDR3 region is CASSFLGTSAYNEQFF. The CDR3 region has the DNA TGTGCCAGCAGCTTCCTCGGGACTAGCGCTTACAATGAGCAGTTCTTC. The chain couples TRBV5-5 to TRBJ2-1; 10 bases fit TRBD2. CDR1 is SGHKS and CDR2 is YYEKEE in the germline V gene (reference sequence). The V gene end was trimmed by 2 bases and the J gene end by 4 bases; junction bases not matched to a gene: 6. CDR3 length: 16 amino acids.

The chain employs TRBV19 and TRBJ1-1, with TRBD1 as a possible D gene (5 bases). The CDR3 consists of 15 residues. V lost 0 bases and J 7 bases, leaving 15 bases between the germline ends. Germline CDR1 reads LNHDA; CDR2 reads SQIVND (reference sequence). For the CDR3, the DNA is TGTGCCAGTAGTATAGAGGGCAGGGAAGTCGGTGAAGCTTTCTTT. It encodes CASSIEGREVGEAFF.

The CDR3 coding sequence is TGTGCCAGCAGCTTGACACCGTGGGCGAATGGCTACACCTTC. Amino acids: CASSLTPWANGYTF. V and J are TRBV5-4 and TRBJ1-2, with D unresolved. The CDR3 runs to 14 residues. Trimming shortened V by 1 base and J by 6 bases, and 13 bases separated the two germline ends. Per the germline V gene, CDR1 is SGHNT and CDR2 is YYREEE (reference sequence).

The chain couples TRBV18 to TRBJ1-5, with D maybe TRBD1 (6 bases). Trimming removed 5 bases at V and 4 bases at J, with 18 bases between. Looked up from germline, CDR1 is KGHSH and CDR2 is LQKENI. The CDR3 runs to 16 residues. In DNA form, the CDR3 reads TGTGCCAGCTCAGCCCTGCAGGGGCCGGTGAATCAGCCCCAGCATTTT. It encodes CASSALQGPVNQPQHF.

This clone was seen just once. The chain employs TRBV27 and TRBJ1-1, with D unresolved. Germline V lookup: CDR1 MNHEY, CDR2 SMNVEV (reference sequence). V was shortened by 0 bases and J by 2 bases, with 4 bases between the two germline ends. The CDR3 totals 13 residues. CDR3 region: CASSLSRNTEAFF. The CDR3 DNA is TGTGCCAGCAGTTTATCCCGTAACACTGAAGCTTTCTTT.

This chain links TRBV6-6 with TRBJ1-5; no definite D call. The CDR3 runs to 12 residues. The V gene's germline CDR1 is MNHNY and CDR2 SVGAGI (reference sequence). Trimming shortened V by 5 bases and J by 7 bases, and 9 bases separated the two germline ends. This CDR3 is CASSEGGQPQHF. The CDR3 bases are TGTGCCAGCAGTGAGGGCGGGCAGCCCCAGCATTTT.

V usage is TRBV2 and J usage is TRBJ1-1, with D tentatively TRBD1 (6 bases). Germline V CDR1 and CDR2: SNHLY, FYNNEI. CDR3 length: 12 amino acids. The V and J ends lost 6 bases and 11 bases respectively, with 16 bases between them. CDR3 residues: CASRGTGTWAFF. The CDR3 region has the DNA TGTGCCAGCAGAGGTACAGGGACTTGGGCTTTCTTT.

The J gene is TRBJ2-7, the V gene TRBV7-8; 10 nucleotides line up with TRBD1. V lost 5 bases to trimming and J lost 1 base; unmatched junction nucleotides: 5. Germline lookup yields CDR1 SGHVS and CDR2 FQNEAQ. The CDR3 is 15 amino acids. The CDR3 sequence is CASSTMDRGSYEQYF. As DNA, the CDR3 is TGTGCCAGCAGCACTATGGACAGGGGGTCCTACGAGCAGTACTTC.

The chain combines TRBV11-2 with TRBJ2-3; 12 bases are a match to TRBD2. The CDR3 is made up of 17 amino acids. With 6 bases clipped from V and 7 bases from J, the junction kept 14 bases outside the gene matches. The germline V gene has CDR1 SGHAT and CDR2 FQNNGV. CDR3 sequence (DNA): TGTGCCAGCAGACCTCTAGCGGGGGGGCCGATGATGAATACGCAGTATTTT. This encodes CASRPLAGGPMMNTQYF.

The chain uses TRBV6-1 and TRBJ2-1; 7 bases map to TRBD2. Germline CDR1 reads MNHNS; CDR2 reads SASEGT. Losses at the gene ends were 6 bases for V and 4 bases for J; bases not matched to a gene: 9. The CDR3 is made up of 15 amino acids. CDR3: CASSSGGSGYNEQFF. The CDR3 DNA follows: TGTGCCAGCAGCTCTGGCGGGAGTGGGTACAATGAGCAGTTCTTC.

J is TRBJ2-1 and V is TRBV7-6; 10 nucleotides align to TRBD2. The CDR3 loop spans 17 amino acids. The J segment lost 4 bases and the V segment lost 5 bases, leaving 11 bases of the junction unmatched. Germline values: CDR1 SGHVS, CDR2 FNYEAQ. This CDR3 reads CASSPKILTSGYNEQFF. The CDR3, as DNA: TGTGCCAGCAGCCCGAAAATACTGACTAGCGGGTACAATGAGCAGTTCTTC.

The genes are TRBV6-4 and TRBJ2-3, with 9 nucleotides matching TRBD2. This CDR3 spans 15 amino acids. J was trimmed by 5 bases and V by 4 bases; bases with no gene match: 7. Germline values: CDR1 MRHNA, CDR2 SNTAGT. The CDR3 sequence: CASSAGAGGGDTQYF. The CDR3 nucleotides read TGTGCCAGCAGTGCGGGAGCGGGAGGAGGAGATACGCAGTATTTT.

The rearrangement uses TRBV19 and TRBJ2-5; no reliable D call. CDR3 length: 12 residues. Germline CDR1 LNHDA, CDR2 SQIVND (reference sequence). V was clipped by 5 bases and J by 1 base, with 5 bases between them. In nucleotides, the CDR3 is TGTGCCAGTAGTTCAGCCCAAGAGACCCAGTACTTC. Translation: CASSSAQETQYF.

Written as DNA, the CDR3 is TGCGCCAGCAGCCCCGTGGCGGATTCCTACGAGCAGTACTTC. Translating gives CASSPVADSYEQYF. The chain has TRBV4-1 and TRBJ2-7; no clear D gene. This CDR3 comprises 14 residues. V was cut by 4 bases and J by 1 base, with 11 bases left in between. Germline V lookup: CDR1 MGHRA, CDR2 YSYEKL.

The count of this clone is one. The genes are TRBV7-2 and TRBJ2-2; D unclear. This CDR3 has 14 residues. With 8 bases removed from V and 0 bases from J, the gap between germline ends came to 10 bases. Germline V gene lookup returns CDR1 SGHTA and CDR2 FQGNSA. The CDR3 coding sequence is TGTGCCAGCGGGTTGCGTGCGAACACCGGGGAGCTGTTTTTT. This encodes CASGLRANTGELFF.

This rearrangement joins TRBV6-6 to TRBJ1-2; 9 nucleotides agree with TRBD1. From germline, CDR1 is MNHNY and CDR2 SVGAGI (reference sequence). With V trimmed by 2 bases and J by 4 bases, 8 bases remained unmatched. The CDR3 sequence is 16 residues long. CDR3 DNA: TGTGCCAGCAGTTACCTTACTACAGGGGGCGGCTATGGCTACACCTTC. Its translation is CASSYLTTGGGYGYTF.

The chain employs TRBV5-1 and TRBJ1-4; D remains ambiguous. V was shortened by 4 bases and J by 4 bases, with 8 bases between the two germline ends. The CDR3 has 13 residues. Germline CDR1 and CDR2: SGHRS and YFSETQ. CDR3 sequence: CASSVGNNEKLFF. CDR3 coding DNA: TGCGCCAGCAGCGTGGGGAATAATGAAAAACTGTTTTTT. The full variable domain, rest sourced from reference TRBV5-1 and TRBJ1-4, is KAGVTQTPRYLIKTRGQQVTLSCSPISGHRSVSWYQQTPGQGLQFLFEYFSETQRNKGNFPGRFSGRQFSNSRSEMNVSTLELGDSALYLCASSVGNNEKLFFGSGTQLSVL.

The rearrangement joins TRBV19 to TRBJ2-7; D remains unclear. Trimming pared 6 bases from V and 3 bases from J, leaving 18 bases between. The CDR3 runs 15 residues. Germline CDR1 reads LNHDA; CDR2 reads SQIVND (reference sequence). In DNA form, the CDR3 reads TGTGCCAGTAGGGTATTATCGGGTCACAGCTACGAGCAGTACTTC. Its translation is CASRVLSGHSYEQYF. Complete variable domain (other parts from reference TRBV19 and TRBJ2-7): DGGITQSPKYLFRKEGQNVTLSCEQNLNHDAMYWYRQDPGQGLRLIYYSQIVNDFQKGDIAEGYSVSREKKESFPLTVTSAQKNPTAFYLCASRVLSGHSYEQYFGPGTRLTVT.

The chain combines TRBV19 with TRBJ2-6, with 9 bases that match TRBD1. Trimming cost V 7 bases and J 0 bases; bases outside gene matches: 1. CDR1 and CDR2 from the germline V gene are LNHDA and SQIVND (reference sequence). The CDR3 spans 15 residues. The DNA of the CDR3 is TGTGCCAGTATGGGACAGGGCTCTGGGGCCAACGTCCTGACTTTC. This codes for CASMGQGSGANVLTF.

The chain uses TRBV5-1 and TRBJ2-7; possibly TRBD2 for D (5 bases). The V gene's germline CDR1 is SGHRS and CDR2 YFSETQ. The CDR3 has 15 amino acids. The germline V and J ends were trimmed by 0 bases and 6 bases, with 16 bases remaining between them. CDR3 sequence: CASSLEGLLLGEQYF. The CDR3 bases are TGCGCCAGCAGCTTGGAAGGGCTACTACTAGGCGAGCAGTACTTC.

V gene TRBV12-5 combines with J gene TRBJ2-1, with 8 nucleotides matching TRBD1. The CDR3 sequence is 22 residues long. The V gene end was trimmed by 1 base and the J gene end by 0 bases; junction bases not matched to a gene: 20. Germline V CDR1 and CDR2: LGHNT, FRNRAP. CDR3 sequence: CASGLASSFRGRSVNSYNEQFF. CDR3 sequence (DNA): TGTGCTAGTGGTTTGGCATCGTCATTCAGGGGGCGATCGGTAAACTCCTACAATGAGCAGTTCTTC.

The genes are TRBV18 and TRBJ1-2; the D is unclear. Trimming shortened V by 3 bases and J by 4 bases, and 12 bases separated the two germline ends. The CDR3 extends over 14 amino acids. Per germline, CDR1 KGHSH and CDR2 LQKENI. The DNA for the CDR3 is TGTGCCAGCTCACCCCCAGGAGGAGCCTATGGCTACACCTTC. This translates into CASSPPGGAYGYTF.

This clone appeared a single time. The chain joins TRBV5-6 to TRBJ1-2, with D perhaps matching TRBD1 (5 bases). V lost 2 bases, J lost 4 bases, and 12 bases lay in between. This CDR3 spans 14 amino acids. Germline-derived CDR1 and CDR2 are SGHDT and YYEEEE. The CDR3 DNA reads TGTGCCAGCAGCTTTTTTCGGGGCGTCTATGGCTACACCTTC. Translating gives CASSFFRGVYGYTF.

This clone was found a few times. The chain is built from TRBV7-2 and TRBJ2-3, with D hard to call. Germline loops: CDR1 SGHTA, CDR2 FQGNSA. This CDR3 has 14 residues. Trimming took off 5 bases at V and 2 bases at J, with 11 bases between the two ends. Written as DNA, the CDR3 is TGTGCCAGCAGCCCCATGCTCTACACAGATACGCAGTATTTT. This gives the protein CASSPMLYTDTQYF.

The rearrangement links TRBV7-9 to TRBJ1-1; D unclear. V was cut by 5 bases and J by 0 bases, with 7 bases left in between. CDR3 length: 13 residues. Looked up from germline, CDR1 is SEHNR and CDR2 is FQNEAQ (reference sequence). In nucleotides, the CDR3 is TGTGCCAGCAGCCGCAAAATGAACACTGAAGCTTTCTTT. Translation: CASSRKMNTEAFF.

The chain employs TRBV19 and TRBJ1-4; weak D call: TRBD1 (6 bases). CDR1 is LNHDA, CDR2 SQIVND, per germline (reference sequence). The CDR3 is 17 residues long. V was pared by 3 bases and J by 2 bases, with 16 bases between. DNA of the CDR3: TGTGCCAGTAGTATCCTCAGGGGTAGGACGACTAATGAAAAACTGTTTTTT. This sequence encodes CASSILRGRTTNEKLFF.

The count of this clone is one. The V and J genes are TRBV6-4 and TRBJ2-3; D call uncertain. V lost 8 bases to trimming and J lost 4 bases, with 16 bases between them. Germline V gene data show CDR1 as MRHNA and CDR2 as SNTAGT. This CDR3 is 14 amino acids long. The CDR3 DNA reads TGTGCCAGCTCCCCGCTGTTGGGTGCAGATACGCAGTATTTT. Translated: CASSPLLGADTQYF.